A selection of T cell receptor beta chains follows, all from one sample in a study of blood T cell repertoires in COVID-19. TCRdb's copy holds only in-frame clones and misses some; the assay was immunoSEQ multiplex PCR. The repertoire holds fewer than 200,000 clones, approximately 79% seen once, with around 3% in the top ten. The sequencing input was peripheral blood. The receptors stem from a woman of 80 years or more with acute or convalescent COVID-19. CDR3s include the opening cysteine and the closing phenylalanine or tryptophan. Fields, in order: J gene, V gene, clone size, D gene, CDR3 DNA, CDR3 protein. The D gene is left open where the match is weak. Size is stated for part of the rows, as once, few or many counts, or as a class when the clone is expanded.

J gene: TRBJ2-3; V gene: TRBV19; clone size: once; D gene: .; CDR3 DNA: TGTGCCAGTAGTATTAGTGTCGGTTTCACAGATACGCAGTATTTT; CDR3 protein: CASSISVGFTDTQYF
J gene: TRBJ2-7; V gene: TRBV4-2; clone size: .; D gene: TRBD1; CDR3 DNA: TGTGCCAGCAGCCAAGTAGGGACAGACAAATCCTACGAGCAGTACTTC; CDR3 protein: CASSQVGTDKSYEQYF
J gene: TRBJ2-2; V gene: TRBV30; clone size: few; D gene: .; CDR3 DNA: TGTGCCTGGAGTGACGACAGAGCGAACACCGGGGAGCTGTTTTTT; CDR3 protein: CAWSDDRANTGELFF
J gene: TRBJ2-7; V gene: TRBV5-1; clone size: few; D gene: .; CDR3 DNA: TGCGCCAGCAGGGGGTCGGGATCCGAGCAGTACTTC; CDR3 protein: CASRGSGSEQYF
J gene: TRBJ2-2; V gene: TRBV7-2; clone size: .; D gene: .; CDR3 DNA: TGTGCCAGCAGCTTAGTGGCAGGGAACACCGGGGAGCTGTTTTTT; CDR3 protein: CASSLVAGNTGELFF
J gene: TRBJ1-5; V gene: TRBV6-2/TRBV6-3; clone size: .; D gene: .; CDR3 DNA: TGTGCCAGCAGTTTGGGGGCTAGCAATCAGCCCCAGCATTTT; CDR3 protein: CASSLGASNQPQHF
J gene: TRBJ2-3; V gene: TRBV9; clone size: .; D gene: .; CDR3 DNA: TGTGCCAGCAGCGCAGGGAGACAGGCCAGCACAGATACGCAGTATTTT; CDR3 protein: CASSAGRQASTDTQYF
J gene: TRBJ2-2; V gene: TRBV5-5; clone size: .; D gene: .; CDR3 DNA: TGTGCCAGCAGCTTGGGCTTTTTGGGAGGCGGCGGGGAGCTGTTTTTT; CDR3 protein: CASSLGFLGGGGELFF
J gene: TRBJ2-3; V gene: TRBV28; clone size: .; D gene: .; CDR3 DNA: TGTGCCAGCAGTGGCCTCACAGATACGCAGTATTTT; CDR3 protein: CASSGLTDTQYF
J gene: TRBJ2-3; V gene: TRBV9; clone size: .; D gene: TRBD2; CDR3 DNA: TGTGCCAGCAGCGCCGAGGCGGGACTAGCGGGAGGGGCCGATACGCAGTATTTT; CDR3 protein: CASSAEAGLAGGADTQYF
J gene: TRBJ1-2; V gene: TRBV19; clone size: .; D gene: .; CDR3 DNA: TGTGCCAGTAGTAGACAGAACTATGGCTACACCTTC; CDR3 protein: CASSRQNYGYTF
J gene: TRBJ1-5; V gene: TRBV30; clone size: .; D gene: .; CDR3 DNA: TGTGCCTGGAGTGGAACTGAAGATCAGCCCCAGCATTTT; CDR3 protein: CAWSGTEDQPQHF
J gene: TRBJ2-7; V gene: TRBV9; clone size: .; D gene: .; CDR3 DNA: TGTGCCAGCAGCGTAGGTTCGAGCGGGTCGACTCCCTACGAGCAGTACTTC; CDR3 protein: CASSVGSSGSTPYEQYF
J gene: TRBJ1-4; V gene: TRBV27; clone size: .; D gene: .; CDR3 DNA: TGTGCCAGCAGTACGGACGGCCCTAGGGGAAAACTGTTTTTT; CDR3 protein: CASSTDGPRGKLFF
J gene: TRBJ1-2; V gene: TRBV14; clone size: once; D gene: .; CDR3 DNA: TGTGCCAGCAGCAGGAGCGGAGTTGACTATGGCTACACCTTC; CDR3 protein: CASSRSGVDYGYTF
J gene: TRBJ1-1; V gene: TRBV5-1; clone size: few; D gene: .; CDR3 DNA: TGCGCCAGCAGCTTGGCCGAGGGCGGCAATGGTGAAGCTTTCTTT; CDR3 protein: CASSLAEGGNGEAFF
J gene: TRBJ1-6; V gene: TRBV9; clone size: .; D gene: TRBD1; CDR3 DNA: TGTGCCAGCAGCGGCGGGACAGGCAATAATTCACCCCTCCACTTT; CDR3 protein: CASSGGTGNNSPLHF
J gene: TRBJ2-7; V gene: TRBV10-1; clone size: .; D gene: TRBD2; CDR3 DNA: TGCGCCAGCAGTGAGTCGGTAGCGGGAGGGCCCTCCTACGAGCAGTACTTC; CDR3 protein: CASSESVAGGPSYEQYF
J gene: TRBJ2-3; V gene: TRBV9; clone size: .; D gene: TRBD2; CDR3 DNA: TGTGCCAGCAGCGGGAGACTAGCGGAAAGCACAGATACGCAGTATTTT; CDR3 protein: CASSGRLAESTDTQYF
J gene: TRBJ2-5; V gene: TRBV24-1; clone size: once; D gene: .; CDR3 DNA: TGTGCCACCAGTGAAAGTGGCCGCCAAGAGACCCAGTACTTC; CDR3 protein: CATSESGRQETQYF
J gene: TRBJ1-1; V gene: TRBV27; clone size: .; D gene: .; CDR3 DNA: TGTGCCAGCAGTTTAGCGGGTGACACTGAAGCTTTCTTT; CDR3 protein: CASSLAGDTEAFF
J gene: TRBJ1-4; V gene: TRBV6-2/TRBV6-3; clone size: .; D gene: TRBD1; CDR3 DNA: TGTGCCAGCAGCCCTGGGACAGGGGCCGAAAAACTGTTTTTT; CDR3 protein: CASSPGTGAEKLFF
J gene: TRBJ1-5; V gene: TRBV6-6; clone size: .; D gene: .; CDR3 DNA: TGTGCCAGCAGTTACTCGGACGGGGATCAGCCCCAGCATTTT; CDR3 protein: CASSYSDGDQPQHF
J gene: TRBJ2-1; V gene: TRBV5-1; clone size: .; D gene: TRBD2; CDR3 DNA: TGCGCCAGCAGCCCCCCCGATGTCGGGACTAGCCTTTCCTACAATGAGCAGTTCTTC; CDR3 protein: CASSPPDVGTSLSYNEQFF
J gene: TRBJ2-5; V gene: TRBV4-1; clone size: .; D gene: TRBD2; CDR3 DNA: TGCGCCAGCAGCCAACCCACTAGCGGGAGGGCCTGGGAGACCCAGTACTTC; CDR3 protein: CASSQPTSGRAWETQYF
J gene: TRBJ1-5; V gene: TRBV6-5; clone size: .; D gene: .; CDR3 DNA: TGTGCCAGCAGTTACTCACGACAGGAATTTGGTCAGCCCCAGCATTTT; CDR3 protein: CASSYSRQEFGQPQHF
J gene: TRBJ1-1; V gene: TRBV28; clone size: .; D gene: .; CDR3 DNA: TGTGCCAGCAGTAAGGGACAATGGGCCACTGAAGCTTTCTTT; CDR3 protein: CASSKGQWATEAFF
J gene: TRBJ2-3; V gene: TRBV5-1; clone size: .; D gene: .; CDR3 DNA: TGCGCCAGCAGCTCCACCCGGGACTTTAGCACAGATACGCAGTATTTT; CDR3 protein: CASSSTRDFSTDTQYF
J gene: TRBJ2-3; V gene: TRBV9; clone size: .; D gene: TRBD1; CDR3 DNA: TGTGCCAGCAGCCGACAGGGCCTGTCGGATACGCAGTATTTT; CDR3 protein: CASSRQGLSDTQYF
J gene: TRBJ2-7; V gene: TRBV10-3; clone size: once; D gene: TRBD2; CDR3 DNA: TGTGCCATCAGCGGGACTATCACCTACGAGCAGTACTTC; CDR3 protein: CAISGTITYEQYF
J gene: TRBJ2-7; V gene: TRBV2; clone size: few; D gene: .; CDR3 DNA: TGTGCCAGCAGTGTTGAGGTTCGCTACGAGCAGTACTTC; CDR3 protein: CASSVEVRYEQYF
J gene: TRBJ2-6; V gene: TRBV9; clone size: .; D gene: .; CDR3 DNA: TGTGCCAGCAGCGCGGGGAATTCTGGGGCCAACGTCCTGACTTTC; CDR3 protein: CASSAGNSGANVLTF
J gene: TRBJ2-5; V gene: TRBV28; clone size: .; D gene: .; CDR3 DNA: TGTGCCAGCAGTTTGGTGGGCTTCACGGAGACCCAGTACTTC; CDR3 protein: CASSLVGFTETQYF
J gene: TRBJ2-3; V gene: TRBV7-7; clone size: once; D gene: .; CDR3 DNA: TGTGCCAGCAGCCCCACTAGTTTCGGCACAGATACGCAGTATTTT; CDR3 protein: CASSPTSFGTDTQYF
J gene: TRBJ2-7; V gene: TRBV3-1/TRBV3-2; clone size: once; D gene: TRBD1; CDR3 DNA: TGTGCCAGCAGCACACGGACAGGGGACTCACTAGCCTTC; CDR3 protein: CASSTRTGDSLAF
J gene: TRBJ2-1; V gene: TRBV11-2; clone size: .; D gene: TRBD1; CDR3 DNA: TGTGCCAGCAGCTTAGAGGGGACAGGGCTCAATGAGCAGTTCTTC; CDR3 protein: CASSLEGTGLNEQFF
J gene: TRBJ1-6; V gene: TRBV6-5; clone size: .; D gene: TRBD1; CDR3 DNA: TGTGCCAGCAGTTCTCAGGGGCAGGGGGTTTCACCCCTCCACTTT; CDR3 protein: CASSSQGQGVSPLHF
J gene: TRBJ1-4; V gene: TRBV28; clone size: .; D gene: .; CDR3 DNA: TGTGCCAGCAGTTCAAATAATGAAAAACTGTTTTTT; CDR3 protein: CASSSNNEKLFF
J gene: TRBJ2-7; V gene: TRBV18; clone size: .; D gene: .; CDR3 DNA: TGTGCCAGCTCACCATGGGCGGAGGGCTCCTACGAGCAGTACTTC; CDR3 protein: CASSPWAEGSYEQYF
J gene: TRBJ2-7; V gene: TRBV27; clone size: .; D gene: .; CDR3 DNA: TGTGCCAGCAGTTTATCTCCTCTGTACGAGCAGTACTTC; CDR3 protein: CASSLSPLYEQYF
J gene: TRBJ2-7; V gene: TRBV4-2; clone size: .; D gene: TRBD1; CDR3 DNA: TGTGCCAGCAGCCAAGATCTGGTCATAGGGGGCGTCGTCGCGGTCTACGAGCAGTACTTC; CDR3 protein: CASSQDLVIGGVVAVYEQYF
J gene: TRBJ1-2; V gene: TRBV6-5; clone size: .; D gene: .; CDR3 DNA: TGTGCCAGCAGTCTACAGGACCATGGCTACACCTTC; CDR3 protein: CASSLQDHGYTF
J gene: TRBJ2-5; V gene: TRBV11-2; clone size: .; D gene: .; CDR3 DNA: TGTGCCAGCAGTCTGGCTGAATATGTTAAGACCCAGTACTTC; CDR3 protein: CASSLAEYVKTQYF
J gene: TRBJ2-3; V gene: TRBV4-1; clone size: .; D gene: .; CDR3 DNA: TGCGCCAGCAGCCTCCAGGATAGCGGTGCACAAGATACGCAGTATTTT; CDR3 protein: CASSLQDSGAQDTQYF